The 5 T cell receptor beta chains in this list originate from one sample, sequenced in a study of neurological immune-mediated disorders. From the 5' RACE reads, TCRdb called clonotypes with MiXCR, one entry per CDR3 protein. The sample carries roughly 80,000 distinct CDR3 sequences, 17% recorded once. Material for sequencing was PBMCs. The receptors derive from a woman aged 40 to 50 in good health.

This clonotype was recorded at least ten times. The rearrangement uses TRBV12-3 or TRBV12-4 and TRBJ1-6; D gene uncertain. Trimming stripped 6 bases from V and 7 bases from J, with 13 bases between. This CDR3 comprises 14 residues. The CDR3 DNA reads TGTGCCAGCAGGAGGGCAGGTCGCAATTCACCCCTCCACTTT. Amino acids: CASRRAGRNSPLHF.

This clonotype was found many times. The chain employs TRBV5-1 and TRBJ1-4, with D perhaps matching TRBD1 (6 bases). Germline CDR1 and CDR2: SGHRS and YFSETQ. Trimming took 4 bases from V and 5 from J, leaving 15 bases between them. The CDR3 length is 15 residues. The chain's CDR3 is CASSGGQRSNEKLFF. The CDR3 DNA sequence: TGCGCCAGCAGCGGAGGACAGAGGAGCAATGAAAAACTGTTTTTT.

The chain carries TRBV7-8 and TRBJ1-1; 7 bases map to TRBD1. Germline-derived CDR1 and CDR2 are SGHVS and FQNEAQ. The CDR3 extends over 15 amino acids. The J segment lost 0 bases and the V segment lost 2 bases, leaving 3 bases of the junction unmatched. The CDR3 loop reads CASSLPDRLNTEAFF. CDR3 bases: TGTGCCAGCAGCTTACCGGACAGGTTGAACACTGAAGCTTTCTTT.

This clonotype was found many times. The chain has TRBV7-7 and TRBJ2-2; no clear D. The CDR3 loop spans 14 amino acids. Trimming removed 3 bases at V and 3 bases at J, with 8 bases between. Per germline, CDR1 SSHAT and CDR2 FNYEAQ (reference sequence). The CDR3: CASSLGPYTGELFF. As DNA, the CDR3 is TGTGCCAGCAGCTTGGGTCCTTACACCGGGGAGCTGTTTTTT.

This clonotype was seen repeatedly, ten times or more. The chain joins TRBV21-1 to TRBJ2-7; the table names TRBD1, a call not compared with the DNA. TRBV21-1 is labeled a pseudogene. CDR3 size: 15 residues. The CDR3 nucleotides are TGTGCCAGCAGCAAAACCACGGACAGGGAGGGCGAGCAGTACTTC. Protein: CASSKTTDREGEQYF.